This record covers a single TCR beta chain. The antigen is unknown. This sample was taken from a study of vaccination and CD4 T cells after COVID-19. Across the whole study: As control conditions, cultures were given either a CEFX pool serving as positive control, an HIV-1 Nef pool, or no peptide at all.

Oncomine TCR Beta short-read sequencing was applied to DNA from cultured CD4+ T cells. Genomic DNA was extracted from cultured CD4+ T cells. One entry per CDR3 protein, called by TCRdb with MiXCR from the PCR reads. The profile shows under 20,000 distinct CDR3 sequences, 46% of them singletons. Germline values: CDR1 WNHNN, CDR2 SYGVQD (reference sequence). The CDR3 extends over 14 amino acids. V lost 4 bases and J 1 base, leaving 10 bases between the germline ends. Treatment given: roughly ten-day PBMC culture with coronavirus spike peptide pools or control peptides (ViraFEST assay). With peptide pools, ViraFEST first expanded antigen-specific T cells and afterwards sequenced their TCRs.

The clonotype was recovered from a human donor who had recovered from COVID-19. The rearrangement links TRBV10-1 to TRBJ1-1; D might be TRBD1 (5 bases). Source: CD4+ T cells from blood, cultured in vitro, taken after SARS-CoV-2 vaccination. The CDR3 loop reads CASSAIGGNTEAFF. The CDR3, as DNA: TGCGCCAGCAGTGCGATTGGGGGGAACACTGAAGCTTTCTTT.